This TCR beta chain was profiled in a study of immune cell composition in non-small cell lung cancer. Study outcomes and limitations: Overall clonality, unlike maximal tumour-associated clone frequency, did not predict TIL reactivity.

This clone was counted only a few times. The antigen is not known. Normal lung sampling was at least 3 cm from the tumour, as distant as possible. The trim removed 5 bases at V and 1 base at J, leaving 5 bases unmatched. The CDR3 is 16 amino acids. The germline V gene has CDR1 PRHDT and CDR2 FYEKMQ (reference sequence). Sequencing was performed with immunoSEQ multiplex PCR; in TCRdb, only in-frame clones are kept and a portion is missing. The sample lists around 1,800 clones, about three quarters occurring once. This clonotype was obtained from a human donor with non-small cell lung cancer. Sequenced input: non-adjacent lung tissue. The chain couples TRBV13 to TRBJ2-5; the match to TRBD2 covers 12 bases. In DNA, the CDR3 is TGTGCCAGCAGCCCCCCGACTAGCGGGGGCCAAGAGACCCAGTACTTC. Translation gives CASSPPTSGGQETQYF.